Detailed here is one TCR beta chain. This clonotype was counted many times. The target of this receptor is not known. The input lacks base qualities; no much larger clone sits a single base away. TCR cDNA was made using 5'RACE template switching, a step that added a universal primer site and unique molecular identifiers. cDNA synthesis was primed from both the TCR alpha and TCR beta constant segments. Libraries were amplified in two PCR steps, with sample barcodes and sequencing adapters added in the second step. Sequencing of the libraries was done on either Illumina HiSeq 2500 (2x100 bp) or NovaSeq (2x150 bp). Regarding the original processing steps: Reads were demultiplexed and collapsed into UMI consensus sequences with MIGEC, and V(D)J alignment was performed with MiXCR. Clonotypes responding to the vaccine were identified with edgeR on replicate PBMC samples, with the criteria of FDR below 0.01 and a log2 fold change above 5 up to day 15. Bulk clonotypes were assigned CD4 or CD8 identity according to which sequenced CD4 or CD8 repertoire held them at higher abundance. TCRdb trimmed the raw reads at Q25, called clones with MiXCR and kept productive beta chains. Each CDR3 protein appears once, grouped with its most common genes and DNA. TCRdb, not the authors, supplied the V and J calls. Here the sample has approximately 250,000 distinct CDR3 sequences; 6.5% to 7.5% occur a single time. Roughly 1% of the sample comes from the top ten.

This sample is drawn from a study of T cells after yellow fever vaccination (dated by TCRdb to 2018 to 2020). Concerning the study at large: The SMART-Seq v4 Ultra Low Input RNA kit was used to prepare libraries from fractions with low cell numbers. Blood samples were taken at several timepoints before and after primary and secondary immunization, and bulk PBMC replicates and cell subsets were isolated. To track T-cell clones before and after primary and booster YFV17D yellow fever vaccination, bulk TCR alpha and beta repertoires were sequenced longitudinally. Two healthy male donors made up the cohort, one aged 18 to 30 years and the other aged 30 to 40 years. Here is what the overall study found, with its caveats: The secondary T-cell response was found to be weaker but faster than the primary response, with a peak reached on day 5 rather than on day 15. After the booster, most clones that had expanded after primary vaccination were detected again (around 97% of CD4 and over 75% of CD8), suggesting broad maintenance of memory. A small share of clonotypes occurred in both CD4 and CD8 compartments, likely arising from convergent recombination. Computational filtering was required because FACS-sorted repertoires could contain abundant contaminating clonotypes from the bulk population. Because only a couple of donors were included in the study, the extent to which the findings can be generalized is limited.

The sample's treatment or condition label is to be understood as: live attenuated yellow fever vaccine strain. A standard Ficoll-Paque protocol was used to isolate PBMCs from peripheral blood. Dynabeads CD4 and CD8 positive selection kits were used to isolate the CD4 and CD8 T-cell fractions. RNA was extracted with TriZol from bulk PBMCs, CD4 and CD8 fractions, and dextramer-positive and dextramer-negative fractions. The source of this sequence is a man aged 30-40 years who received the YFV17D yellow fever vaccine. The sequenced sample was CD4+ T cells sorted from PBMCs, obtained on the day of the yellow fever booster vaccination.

The sequenced DNA is TGCAGTGCTTCACGACGCGATGGGGGGAGGGCGAACAATGAGCAGTTCTTC. It encodes CSASRRDGGRANNEQFF. Rearrangement joined TRBV20-1 to TRBJ2-1; 7 central bases correspond to TRBD2. The germline V gene (reference sequence) provides CDR1 DFQATT and CDR2 SNEGSKA. The V end gives up 5 bases and the J end 5 bases, leaving 18 bases in the junction not matched to a gene. The CDR3 covers 17 residues, taking in both the cysteine and the phenylalanine. Kept here is only the CDR3 DNA, which spans 51 bases and is read in frame from base 1.